Given below is one T cell receptor beta chain in context. The sample comes from a study of blood T cell repertoires in COVID-19. The protocol was immunoSEQ multiplex PCR, while the TCRdb copy is restricted to in-frame clones and leaves out a portion. The sample lists fewer than 400,000 clones, roughly 88% occurring once. The V gene's germline CDR1 is SGDLS and CDR2 YYNGEE. This CDR3 is 14 amino acids long. Trimming removed 0 bases from V and 1 base from J, with 7 bases in between. The specimen was peripheral blood. The rearrangement uses TRBV9 and TRBJ1-1, with D unresolved. This clonotype originated in a woman in her twenties or thirties with COVID-19, enrolled during active disease. CDR3 sequence (DNA): TGTGCCAGCAGCGTAGGACATAGGAACACTGAAGCTTTCTTT. This encodes CASSVGHRNTEAFF.